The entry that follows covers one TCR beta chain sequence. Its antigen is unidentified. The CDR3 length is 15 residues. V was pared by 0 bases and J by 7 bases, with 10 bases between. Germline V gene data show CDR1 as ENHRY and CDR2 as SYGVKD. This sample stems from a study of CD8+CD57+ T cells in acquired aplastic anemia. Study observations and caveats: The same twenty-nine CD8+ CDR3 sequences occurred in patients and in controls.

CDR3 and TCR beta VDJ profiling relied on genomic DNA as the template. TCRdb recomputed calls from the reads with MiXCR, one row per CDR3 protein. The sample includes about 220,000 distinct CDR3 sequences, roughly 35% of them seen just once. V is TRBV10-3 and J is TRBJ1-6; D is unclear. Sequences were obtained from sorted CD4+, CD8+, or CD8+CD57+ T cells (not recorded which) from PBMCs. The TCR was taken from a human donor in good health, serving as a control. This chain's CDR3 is CAISESGVGNSPLHF. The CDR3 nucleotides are TGTGCCATCAGTGAGTCTGGGGTGGGGAATTCACCCCTCCACTTT.